This passage covers 24 T cell receptor beta chains from one sample sequenced in a study of T cell repertoires in cytomegalovirus infection. TCRdb fed the reads into MiXCR, producing one record per CDR3 protein. The table has about 310,000 distinct CDR3 sequences, roughly 16% seen once. Source material: PBMCs. The receptors were sampled from a human donor in good health (CMV status not recorded). Some clones in this sample may be carry-over from other donors' samples.

The table lists this clonotype with many counts. The chain couples TRBV7-2 to TRBJ2-2; 12 positions agree with TRBD1. Trimming cost V 5 bases and J 9 bases; bases outside gene matches: 7. CDR3 length: 15 amino acids. Germline CDR1 is SGHTA and CDR2 is FQGNSA. The CDR3 protein is CASSTPGQGARELFF. The CDR3 region has the DNA TGTGCCAGCAGCACCCCGGGACAGGGGGCCAGGGAGCTGTTTTTT. Complete variable domain (other parts from reference TRBV7-2 and TRBJ2-2): GAGVSQSPSNKVTEKGKDVELRCDPISGHTALYWYRQSLGQGLEFLIYFQGNSAPDKSGLPSDRFSAERTGGSVSTLTIQRTQQEDSAVYLCASSTPGQGARELFFGEGSRLTVL.

The chain employs TRBV20-1 and TRBJ2-7; D not certain. The CDR3 covers 11 residues. Per germline, CDR1 DFQATT and CDR2 SNEGSKA (reference sequence). V was shortened by 6 bases and J by 7 bases, with 13 bases between the two germline ends. This CDR3 is CSATPSREQYF. The CDR3 bases are TGCAGTGCGACCCCTAGTAGGGAGCAGTACTTC.

The chain uses TRBV20-1 and TRBJ2-5; D unclear. The V end lost 5 bases, the J end lost 3 bases, and 10 bases lay between the germline ends. From germline, CDR1 is DFQATT and CDR2 SNEGSKA (reference sequence). The CDR3 runs 12 residues. CDR3 bases: TGCAGTGCTTGGCCCCCGGAAGAGACCCAGTACTTC. It encodes CSAWPPEETQYF.

The chain employs TRBV20-1 and TRBJ1-1, with D hard to call. Germline V gene lookup returns CDR1 DFQATT and CDR2 SNEGSKA (reference sequence). This CDR3 has 12 residues. The V gene lost 4 bases and the J gene lost 1 base, with 7 bases spanning the gap. The CDR3 reads CSANTGNTEAFF. The CDR3 nucleotides are TGCAGTGCTAATACCGGGAACACTGAAGCTTTCTTT.

The sample holds many counts of this clonotype. The rearrangement joins TRBV12-3 or TRBV12-4 to TRBJ1-2; possible D gene TRBD1, 5 bases. The V gene lost 3 bases and the J gene lost 3 bases, with 11 bases spanning the gap. The CDR3 has 14 amino acids. CDR3 residues: CASSFGLGDYGYTF. The CDR3 nucleotides are TGTGCCAGCAGTTTCGGTCTGGGGGACTATGGCTACACCTTC.

This clonotype was counted only a few times. This chain connects TRBV20-1 to TRBJ2-7; D unresolved. This CDR3 region has 11 residues. With 4 bases removed from V and 3 bases from J, the gap between germline ends came to 7 bases. CDR1 DFQATT and CDR2 SNEGSKA come from the germline V gene (reference sequence). CDR3 in DNA: TGCAGTGCTATGAAGGGCTACGAGCAGTACTTC. This gives the protein CSAMKGYEQYF.

This clonotype was recorded at least ten times. V gene TRBV5-6 combines with J gene TRBJ2-1, with D unclear. The CDR3 covers 14 residues. Trimming took 4 bases from V and 5 from J, leaving 13 bases between them. Looked up from germline, CDR1 is SGHDT and CDR2 is YYEEEE. The DNA of the CDR3 is TGTGCCAGCAGCCCGGACCCCTCGAACAATGAGCAGTTCTTC. Protein sequence: CASSPDPSNNEQFF. Variable domain in full (rest from reference TRBV5-6 and TRBJ2-1): DAGVTQSPTHLIKTRGQQVTLRCSPKSGHDTVSWYQQALGQGPQFIFQYYEEEERQRGNFPDRFSGHQFPNYSSELNVNALLLGDSALYLCASSPDPSNNEQFFGPGTRLTVL.

A few counts support this clonotype. A junction end diverges from the germline sequence, so it may reflect a read error. V and J are TRBV27 and TRBJ2-3; D may be TRBD2 (5 bases). The CDR3 contains 13 residues. CDR1 is MNHEY and CDR2 is SMNVEV in the germline V gene (reference sequence). The CDR3 spells CASSFRRTDTQYF. The CDR3 bases are TGTGCGAGCAGTTTCAGGAGGACAGATACGCAGTATTTT.

The chain has TRBV7-2 and TRBJ2-7; D ambiguous. V gave up 5 bases and J gave up 5 bases, with 13 bases separating them. This CDR3 comprises 13 residues. CDR1 and CDR2 from the germline V gene are SGHTA and FQGNSA. The CDR3 loop reads CASSRGEFDEQYF. In nucleotides, the CDR3 is TGTGCCAGCAGCCGTGGTGAGTTCGACGAGCAGTACTTC.

This clonotype was recorded at least ten times. The V call is TRBV28, the J call TRBJ1-5; TRBD1 agrees at 12 bases. Germline V CDR1 and CDR2: MDHEN, SYDVKM. CDR3 length: 16 residues. With V trimmed by 5 bases and J by 4 bases, 6 bases remained unmatched. This CDR3 reads CASSPGQGASNQPQHF. CDR3 in DNA: TGTGCCAGCAGTCCGGGACAGGGGGCGTCAAATCAGCCCCAGCATTTT.

As regards this clonotype: A clone one base away is much larger, so this may be a read error. Since no conserved phenylalanine or tryptophan closes the CDR3, a read error is the likely cause. This chain links TRBV28 with TRBJ1-2; 10 bases match TRBD1. CDR1 and CDR2 (germline): MDHEN, SYDVKM. The trim removed 6 bases at V and 8 bases at J, leaving 21 bases unmatched. The CDR3 has 18 amino acids. CDR3 nucleotides: TGTGCCAGCAGACGACAGGGGGCCCTCCCGGATCCTCTATGGGGCTACACCCTC. Translation gives CASRRQGALPDPLWGYTL.

This clonotype has at least ten counts. The rearrangement links TRBV28 to TRBJ2-3; 9 nucleotides align to TRBD1. Germline V gene lookup returns CDR1 MDHEN and CDR2 SYDVKM. Trimming removed 5 bases from V and 1 base from J; junction bases left unmatched: 7. CDR3 length: 16 amino acids. Written as DNA, the CDR3 is TGTGCCAGCAGTCCCGGACAGGGGTGGGGCACAGATACGCAGTATTTT. The encoded protein is CASSPGQGWGTDTQYF. The full variable domain, completed using reference TRBV28 and TRBJ2-3, is DVKVTQSSRYLVKRTGEKVFLECVQDMDHENMFWYRQDPGLGLRLIYFSYDVKMKEKGDIPEGYSVSREKKERFSLILESASTNQTSMYLCASSPGQGWGTDTQYFGPGTRLTVL.

This clonotype was observed at least ten times. The chain has TRBV27 and TRBJ2-3, with 7 bases aligning to TRBD1. V gave up 6 bases and J gave up 2 bases; unmatched junction bases: 8. The germline gives CDR1 MNHEY, CDR2 SMNVEV (reference sequence). The CDR3 has 15 residues. In DNA form, the CDR3 reads TGTGCCAGCAGCCAGGGGGATATCGACACAGATACGCAGTATTTT. This gives the protein CASSQGDIDTDTQYF.

This sequence joins TRBV2 and TRBJ2-5; D might be TRBD1 (6 bases). V lost 6 bases, J lost 1 base, and 9 bases lay in between. The CDR3 has 13 amino acids. Germline CDR1 SNHLY, CDR2 FYNNEI. DNA of the CDR3: TGTGCCAGCAGAGGACAGCCCCAAGAGACCCAGTACTTC. Translating it yields CASRGQPQETQYF.

This clonotype turned up a few times. The V gene is TRBV2, the J gene TRBJ2-5; 9 nucleotides line up with TRBD1. V lost 4 bases, J lost 5 bases, and 8 bases stayed unmatched. Germline V gene lookup returns CDR1 SNHLY and CDR2 FYNNEI. CDR3 size: 15 residues. In DNA form, the CDR3 reads TGTGCCAGCAGTGCAATGACAGGGGGTTACGAGACCCAGTACTTC. Amino acid sequence: CASSAMTGGYETQYF.

This clonotype showed up many times. The V and J genes are TRBV6-1 and TRBJ1-5; tentative D call: TRBD1 (6 bases). This CDR3 comprises 15 residues. Deletions cut 6 bases from V and 1 base from J, with 13 bases between. Germline V CDR1 and CDR2: MNHNS, SASEGT. The CDR3 is CASSRGPGSNQPQHF. CDR3 DNA sequence: TGTGCCAGCAGCCGGGGGCCGGGGAGCAATCAGCCCCAGCATTTT.

The gene calls are TRBV12-3 or TRBV12-4 and TRBJ2-6; maybe TRBD1 (6 bases). CDR3 length: 16 residues. V gave up 5 bases and J gave up 2 bases, with 13 bases separating them. The CDR3 DNA reads as TGTGCCAGCAGTCCGAACCCAGGGGCTGGGGCCAACGTCCTGACTTTC. Amino acids: CASSPNPGAGANVLTF.

This clonotype was counted between two and nine times. J is TRBJ2-5 and V is TRBV28; 7 bases line up with TRBD1. This CDR3 is built from 13 residues. V trimming: 7 bases; J trimming: 0 bases; junction bases outside the gene matches: 2. CDR1 and CDR2 (germline): MDHEN, SYDVKM. CDR3 nucleotides: TGTGCCAGCACCCAGGGGGACCAAGAGACCCAGTACTTC. Amino acid sequence: CASTQGDQETQYF.

The chain couples TRBV5-4 to TRBJ2-2, with 9 bases fitting TRBD2. Germline assignment: CDR1 SGHNT and CDR2 YYREEE (reference sequence). J was trimmed by 7 bases and V by 4 bases; bases with no gene match: 14. The CDR3 loop spans 17 amino acids. The CDR3 coding sequence is TGTGCCAGCAGCCCAGGGGAGCGGGGGGCATTCATCGGGGAGCTGTTTTTT. It encodes CASSPGERGAFIGELFF.

This clonotype was counted only a few times. This sequence joins TRBV18 and TRBJ1-4; weak D call: TRBD1 (6 bases). The CDR3 is 17 residues long. V was pared by 4 bases and J by 5 bases, with 20 bases between. Germline V lookup: CDR1 KGHSH, CDR2 LQKENI. DNA for the CDR3: TGTGCCAGCTCACTAAGATTGGACAGCGTCTCGAATGAAAAACTGTTTTTT. Amino acids: CASSLRLDSVSNEKLFF.

The V and J genes are TRBV10-3 and TRBJ2-7; 8 bases map to TRBD2. The CDR3 spans 12 residues. Germline CDR1 and CDR2: ENHRY and SYGVKD. The CDR3 spells CVSGDGPYEQYF. DNA for the CDR3: TGTGTTAGCGGGGACGGCCCCTACGAGCAGTACTTC.

This clonotype was counted between two and nine times. The gene calls are TRBV11-2 and TRBJ2-7, with D tentatively TRBD2 (7 bases). The germline V gene encodes CDR1 SGHAT and CDR2 FQNNGV. CDR3 size: 16 residues. Trimming took off 5 bases at V and 1 base at J, with 18 bases between the two ends. CDR3 DNA sequence: TGTGCCAGCAGCCTATTTGGGGGCGGGGGTTCCTACGAGCAGTACTTC. Amino acids: CASSLFGGGGSYEQYF.

The chain couples TRBV6-1 to TRBJ1-1, with 10 nucleotides matching TRBD1. Germline CDR1 MNHNS, CDR2 SASEGT. V shed 8 bases, J shed 5 bases, and the junction held 8 bases outside the gene matches. This CDR3 is built from 14 residues. CDR3 residues: CASFWTGGGTEAFF. The CDR3 DNA reads TGTGCCAGCTTCTGGACAGGGGGAGGAACTGAAGCTTTCTTT.

The chain uses TRBV6-1 and TRBJ1-3, with 8 nucleotides matching TRBD1. This CDR3 comprises 15 residues. CDR1 is MNHNS, CDR2 SASEGT, per germline. The V and J ends lost 3 bases and 0 bases, in that order; junction bases with no gene match: 1. The CDR3 DNA reads TGTGCCAGCAGTGATGGGACAGGCTCTGGAAACACCATATATTTT. It encodes CASSDGTGSGNTIYF.